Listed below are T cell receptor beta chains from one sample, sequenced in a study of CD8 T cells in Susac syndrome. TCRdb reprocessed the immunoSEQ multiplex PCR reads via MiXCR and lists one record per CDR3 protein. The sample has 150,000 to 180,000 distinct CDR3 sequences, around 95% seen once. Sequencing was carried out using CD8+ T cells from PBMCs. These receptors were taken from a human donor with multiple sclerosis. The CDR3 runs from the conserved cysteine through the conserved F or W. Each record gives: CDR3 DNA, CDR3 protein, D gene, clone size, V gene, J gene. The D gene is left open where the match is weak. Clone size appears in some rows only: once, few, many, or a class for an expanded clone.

CDR3 DNA: TGTGCCAGCAGCCCAGGGACTAGCGGAGCAGATACGCAGTATTTT; CDR3 protein: CASSPGTSGADTQYF; D gene: TRBD2; clone size: -; V gene: TRBV7-8; J gene: TRBJ2-3
CDR3 DNA: TGTGCCAGCAGCTTGGGACAGGGGGCTCTAGAGACCCAGTACTTC; CDR3 protein: CASSLGQGALETQYF; D gene: TRBD1; clone size: -; V gene: TRBV7-9; J gene: TRBJ2-5
CDR3 DNA: TGTGCCTGGAGGGTTAGCGTTTATGGCTACACCTTC; CDR3 protein: CAWRVSVYGYTF; D gene: -; clone size: once; V gene: TRBV30; J gene: TRBJ1-2
CDR3 DNA: TGTGCCAGCAGCCCTACTGGGGGATGGGATGGCTACACCTTC; CDR3 protein: CASSPTGGWDGYTF; D gene: -; clone size: -; V gene: TRBV7-6; J gene: TRBJ1-2
CDR3 DNA: TGTGCCTGGAGTTTGGGAAATGAGCAGTTCTTC; CDR3 protein: CAWSLGNEQFF; D gene: -; clone size: -; V gene: TRBV30; J gene: TRBJ2-1
CDR3 DNA: TGTGCCAGCAGCGAGGGACAGGGCGTCGATACGCAGTATTTT; CDR3 protein: CASSEGQGVDTQYF; D gene: TRBD1; clone size: -; V gene: TRBV12-3/TRBV12-4; J gene: TRBJ2-3
CDR3 DNA: TGTGCCAGCAGCCAAGAGGTTCTGAGCTCCTATAATTCACCCCTCCACTTT; CDR3 protein: CASSQEVLSSYNSPLHF; D gene: -; clone size: -; V gene: TRBV3-1; J gene: TRBJ1-6
CDR3 DNA: TGTGCCAGCAGCGAGGGGGAGGGGGCGCTCGGCTACACCTTC; CDR3 protein: CASSEGEGALGYTF; D gene: TRBD1; clone size: -; V gene: TRBV9; J gene: TRBJ1-2
CDR3 DNA: TGCAGCGCCACGACAGGGAGGAATGAAAAACTGTTTTTT; CDR3 protein: CSATTGRNEKLFF; D gene: TRBD1; clone size: -; V gene: TRBV29-1; J gene: TRBJ1-4
CDR3 DNA: TGTGCAGGGCGGACAGGGTGGAACACTGAAGCTTTCTTT; CDR3 protein: CAGRTGWNTEAFF; D gene: TRBD1; clone size: -; V gene: TRBV30; J gene: TRBJ1-1
CDR3 DNA: TGTGCCAGCAGCTCCCCCCTAGGCACCGGGGAGCTGTTTTTT; CDR3 protein: CASSSPLGTGELFF; D gene: -; clone size: -; V gene: TRBV11-2; J gene: TRBJ2-2
CDR3 DNA: TGTGCCAGCAGCCAAGATACCCTCGAGCAGTACTTC; CDR3 protein: CASSQDTLEQYF; D gene: -; clone size: -; V gene: TRBV3-1; J gene: TRBJ2-7
CDR3 DNA: TGTGCCTCGAGCGACGGGGGTTATGGCTACACCTTC; CDR3 protein: CASSDGGYGYTF; D gene: -; clone size: -; V gene: TRBV30; J gene: TRBJ1-2
CDR3 DNA: TGCGCCAGCAGCTTGGAGGAAGGGGGCCCCTACAATGAGCAGTTCTTC; CDR3 protein: CASSLEEGGPYNEQFF; D gene: TRBD1; clone size: -; V gene: TRBV5-1; J gene: TRBJ2-1
CDR3 DNA: TGTGCCAGTAGGCCGAATCACCCGGTGGCACAAGAGACCCAGTACTTC; CDR3 protein: CASRPNHPVAQETQYF; D gene: -; clone size: -; V gene: TRBV19; J gene: TRBJ2-5
CDR3 DNA: TGTGCCAGCAGCCAAGATGGACAGGGGTATCAGCCCCAGCATTTT; CDR3 protein: CASSQDGQGYQPQHF; D gene: TRBD1; clone size: -; V gene: TRBV3-1; J gene: TRBJ1-5
CDR3 DNA: TGCGCCAGCAGCCAAGGAGCTACCTACATCTCCTACAATGAGCAGTTCTTC; CDR3 protein: CASSQGATYISYNEQFF; D gene: -; clone size: -; V gene: TRBV4-1; J gene: TRBJ2-1
CDR3 DNA: TGCGCCAGCAGCCAAGAGGGGCCTAGCGGGGTCGCAGATACGCAGTATTTT; CDR3 protein: CASSQEGPSGVADTQYF; D gene: TRBD2; clone size: -; V gene: TRBV4-1; J gene: TRBJ2-3
CDR3 DNA: TGTGCCAGCAGTTTTGGCACCCGCCCGGGCTACACCTTC; CDR3 protein: CASSFGTRPGYTF; D gene: -; clone size: -; V gene: TRBV12-3/TRBV12-4; J gene: TRBJ1-2
CDR3 DNA: TGTGCCAGCAGCGGCAAGGGGGGCGGAAATGAGCAGTTCTTC; CDR3 protein: CASSGKGGGNEQFF; D gene: -; clone size: -; V gene: TRBV9; J gene: TRBJ2-1
CDR3 DNA: TGTGCCAGCACCGAGTTACAGGGATATGAAGCTTTCTTT; CDR3 protein: CASTELQGYEAFF; D gene: -; clone size: -; V gene: TRBV12-3/TRBV12-4; J gene: TRBJ1-1
CDR3 DNA: TGCAGTGCTAGAGATATCTCCGCTGGCCCCGCAGGGGATACGCAGTATTTT; CDR3 protein: CSARDISAGPAGDTQYF; D gene: -; clone size: -; V gene: TRBV20-1; J gene: TRBJ2-3
CDR3 DNA: TGTGCCAGCAGTGACGAGACGGTGTCCTACAATGAGCAGTTCTTC; CDR3 protein: CASSDETVSYNEQFF; D gene: -; clone size: -; V gene: TRBV2; J gene: TRBJ2-1
CDR3 DNA: TGTGCTAGCAGCTTAGCGGGATCCTACGAGCAGTACTTC; CDR3 protein: CASSLAGSYEQYF; D gene: TRBD2; clone size: -; V gene: TRBV7-7; J gene: TRBJ2-7
CDR3 DNA: TGTGCCTGGAGTTGGGGGCATGGTAATGAGCAGTTCTTC; CDR3 protein: CAWSWGHGNEQFF; D gene: -; clone size: -; V gene: TRBV30; J gene: TRBJ2-1
CDR3 DNA: TGTGCCAGCAGAGATACAGGGGACGCTAACTATGGCTACACCTTC; CDR3 protein: CASRDTGDANYGYTF; D gene: TRBD1; clone size: -; V gene: TRBV9; J gene: TRBJ1-2
CDR3 DNA: TGTGCCAGCAGTTCCACAGGCGTCGGATACGAGCAGTACTTC; CDR3 protein: CASSSTGVGYEQYF; D gene: -; clone size: -; V gene: TRBV6-5; J gene: TRBJ2-7
CDR3 DNA: TGTGCCAGCAGCCAAGATTCGGGTAGGAATCAGCCCCAGCATTTT; CDR3 protein: CASSQDSGRNQPQHF; D gene: -; clone size: -; V gene: TRBV3-1; J gene: TRBJ1-5
CDR3 DNA: TGTGCCAGCAGCCGTACGTCCGACAGCTATCAGCCCCAGCATTTT; CDR3 protein: CASSRTSDSYQPQHF; D gene: -; clone size: -; V gene: TRBV9; J gene: TRBJ1-5
CDR3 DNA: TGCAGTGCTAGAGCTTGGAGGGGTCGAGAGACCCAGTACTTC; CDR3 protein: CSARAWRGRETQYF; D gene: -; clone size: -; V gene: TRBV20-1; J gene: TRBJ2-5
CDR3 DNA: TGTGCCAGCTCCGTCGCAAGGCGTTTCCACGGCACCGGGGAGCTGTTTTTT; CDR3 protein: CASSVARRFHGTGELFF; D gene: -; clone size: -; V gene: TRBV6-2/TRBV6-3; J gene: TRBJ2-2
CDR3 DNA: TGTGCCAGCAGTTTCGGGGGGGCCCCCTACAATGAGCAGTTCTTC; CDR3 protein: CASSFGGAPYNEQFF; D gene: TRBD2; clone size: -; V gene: TRBV9; J gene: TRBJ2-1
CDR3 DNA: TGTGCCAGCAGTTTACGGGGTATACATGGCTACACCTTC; CDR3 protein: CASSLRGIHGYTF; D gene: -; clone size: -; V gene: TRBV28; J gene: TRBJ1-2
CDR3 DNA: TGCAGCGTTGATCGGGGGGCTGAGGCTAACTATGGCTACACCTTC; CDR3 protein: CSVDRGAEANYGYTF; D gene: -; clone size: -; V gene: TRBV29-1; J gene: TRBJ1-2